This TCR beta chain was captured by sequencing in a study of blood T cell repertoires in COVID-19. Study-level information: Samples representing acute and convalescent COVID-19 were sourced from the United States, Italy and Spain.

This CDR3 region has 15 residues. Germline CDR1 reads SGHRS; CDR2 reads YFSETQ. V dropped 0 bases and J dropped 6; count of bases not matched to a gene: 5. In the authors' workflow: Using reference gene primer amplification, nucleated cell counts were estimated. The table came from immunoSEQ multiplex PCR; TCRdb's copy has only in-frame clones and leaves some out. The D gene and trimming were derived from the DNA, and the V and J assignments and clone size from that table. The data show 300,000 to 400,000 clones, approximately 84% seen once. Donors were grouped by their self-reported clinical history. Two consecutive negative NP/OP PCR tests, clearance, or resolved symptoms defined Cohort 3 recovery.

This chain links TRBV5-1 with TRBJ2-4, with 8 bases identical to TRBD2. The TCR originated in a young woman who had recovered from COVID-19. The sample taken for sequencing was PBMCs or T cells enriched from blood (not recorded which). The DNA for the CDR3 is TGCGCCAGCAGCTTGGCGGGAGGGCAGGCAAACATTCAGTACTTC. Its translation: CASSLAGGQANIQYF.